These T cell receptor beta chains were read from a single sample in a study of ipilimumab plus nivolumab after autologous stem cell transplantation. Libraries were prepared by immunoSEQ multiplex PCR; TCRdb keeps only in-frame clonotypes and omits some of them. The sample has fewer than 85,000 clones; 83% are singletons. Sequences were derived from PBMCs, sampled in a trial of ipilimumab plus nivolumab as post-transplant consolidation. The source is a male donor with diffuse large B-cell lymphoma. The CDR3 runs from the conserved cysteine through the conserved F or W. D genes are given only for firm matches. Clone size, where shown, is once, few, many, or a class for clones that have expanded.

J: TRBJ2-1; size: .; D: .; V: TRBV7-3; DNA: TGTGCCAGCAGCTTAACGGGGTACAATGAGCAGTTCTTC; CDR3: CASSLTGYNEQFF
J: TRBJ1-5; size: .; D: .; V: TRBV7-2; DNA: TGTGCCAGCAGCTTCCAGGGCAATCAGCCCCAGCATTTT; CDR3: CASSFQGNQPQHF
J: TRBJ1-5; size: .; D: .; V: TRBV6-5; DNA: TGTGCCAGCAGCCCCAATAGGGGGAATCAGCCCCAGCATTTT; CDR3: CASSPNRGNQPQHF
J: TRBJ1-1; size: .; D: TRBD1; V: TRBV5-4; DNA: TGTGCCAGCAGCTCCCGGACGCAGGGGGCTGGGAACACTGAAGCTTTCTTT; CDR3: CASSSRTQGAGNTEAFF
J: TRBJ2-7; size: once; D: TRBD1; V: TRBV5-4; DNA: TGTGCCAGTTCCGACAGGGAAGTGTCCGAGCAGTACTTC; CDR3: CASSDREVSEQYF
J: TRBJ2-7; size: few; D: .; V: TRBV27; DNA: TGTGCCAGCAGCCAGGGGATGGCGGCGGACGAGCAGTACTTC; CDR3: CASSQGMAADEQYF
J: TRBJ2-2; size: .; D: .; V: TRBV11-2; DNA: TGTGCCAGCAGCTTGGGGGTCAACACCGGGGAGCTGTTTTTT; CDR3: CASSLGVNTGELFF
J: TRBJ1-6; size: .; D: .; V: TRBV7-2; DNA: TGTGCCAGCAGCTTAGTCAGGGGAAATTCACCCCTCCACTTT; CDR3: CASSLVRGNSPLHF
J: TRBJ2-1; size: .; D: .; V: TRBV18; DNA: TGTGCCAGCTCACCCAACGGGGCCAATGAGCAGTTCTTC; CDR3: CASSPNGANEQFF
J: TRBJ2-3; size: .; D: .; V: TRBV11-3; DNA: TGTGCCAGCAGCTTAAAGGCGGCTAGCACAGATACGCAGTATTTT; CDR3: CASSLKAASTDTQYF
J: TRBJ1-1; size: .; D: .; V: TRBV10-3; DNA: TGTGCCATCACAAGGGGGGCGAACACTGAAGCTTTCTTT; CDR3: CAITRGANTEAFF
J: TRBJ1-5; size: .; D: .; V: TRBV27; DNA: TGTGCCAGCAGTCCCCTTAATCAGCCCCAGCATTTT; CDR3: CASSPLNQPQHF
J: TRBJ2-5; size: .; D: .; V: TRBV7-2; DNA: TGTGCCAGCAGCTTAGCGGAGACCCAGTACTTC; CDR3: CASSLAETQYF
J: TRBJ1-1; size: few; D: .; V: TRBV5-4; DNA: TGTGCCAGCAGCTTGGTCAGTCACACTGAAGCTTTCTTT; CDR3: CASSLVSHTEAFF
J: TRBJ2-5; size: .; D: .; V: TRBV7-8; DNA: TGTGCCAGCAGCTTGGGTAGAAGGCCGGGGGAGACCCAGTACTTC; CDR3: CASSLGRRPGETQYF
J: TRBJ1-2; size: .; D: TRBD1; V: TRBV4-1; DNA: TGCGCCAGCAGCACCGACAGGGAAGCTCGAGGCTACACCTTC; CDR3: CASSTDREARGYTF
J: TRBJ2-4; size: .; D: .; V: TRBV7-9; DNA: TGTGCCAGCAGCTTGGGTATCCTAGCCAAAAACATTCAGTACTTC; CDR3: CASSLGILAKNIQYF
J: TRBJ1-2; size: .; D: .; V: TRBV19; DNA: TGTGCCAGCAGATCATGGGGACCGCAATTCGGCTACACCTTC; CDR3: CASRSWGPQFGYTF
J: TRBJ1-2; size: .; D: .; V: TRBV7-2; DNA: TGTGCCAGCAGCCCCGATTCCAACTATGGCTACACCTTC; CDR3: CASSPDSNYGYTF
J: TRBJ2-2; size: .; D: .; V: TRBV2; DNA: TGTGCCAGCAAAAGGGCCGCCACCGGGGAGCTGTTTTTT; CDR3: CASKRAATGELFF
J: TRBJ1-2; size: .; D: TRBD1; V: TRBV5-1; DNA: TGCGCCAGCAGCGGACAGGGTTGGAATGGCTACACCTTC; CDR3: CASSGQGWNGYTF
J: TRBJ2-2; size: .; D: .; V: TRBV18; DNA: TGTGCCAGCTCACCACCCCCCCCAGGGGGGACCGGGGAGCTGTTTTTT; CDR3: CASSPPPPGGTGELFF
J: TRBJ1-1; size: .; D: .; V: TRBV5-6; DNA: TGTGCCAGCAGCCTCCCCACAGGGAACACTGAAGCTTTCTTT; CDR3: CASSLPTGNTEAFF
J: TRBJ1-2; size: .; D: .; V: TRBV6-6; DNA: TGTGCCAGCAGTTACTCGGGGGCCGGGGCGGGTGGCTACACCTTC; CDR3: CASSYSGAGAGGYTF
J: TRBJ2-7; size: once; D: TRBD1; V: TRBV5-4; DNA: TGTGCCAGCAGACAGGGGAGCAGCGAGCAGTACTTC; CDR3: CASRQGSSEQYF
J: TRBJ2-1; size: once; D: .; V: TRBV6-1; DNA: TGTGCCAGCAGTGAACTGTTGGGTTTACATGAGCAGTTCTTC; CDR3: CASSELLGLHEQFF
J: TRBJ1-2; size: .; D: .; V: TRBV6-5; DNA: TGTGCCAGCAGCCCAGAGGGGACAAGCTATGGCTACACCTTC; CDR3: CASSPEGTSYGYTF
J: TRBJ2-6; size: few; D: TRBD1; V: TRBV7-9; DNA: TGTGCCAGCAGCCGCTCGCCCTCAGTGACAGGGACTGGGGCCAACGTCCTGACTTTC; CDR3: CASSRSPSVTGTGANVLTF
J: TRBJ1-1; size: .; D: .; V: TRBV7-9; DNA: TGTGCCAGCAGCCTCACACAAAACACTGAAGCTTTCTTT; CDR3: CASSLTQNTEAFF
J: TRBJ2-7; size: .; D: TRBD1; V: TRBV6-5; DNA: TGTGCCAGCCGGGGGCGGACAGGGATCCACGAGCAGTACTTC; CDR3: CASRGRTGIHEQYF
J: TRBJ2-1; size: .; D: TRBD1; V: TRBV6-6; DNA: TGTGCCAGCAGTGAGCCGGGACAGAGAAAGAATGAGCAGTTCTTC; CDR3: CASSEPGQRKNEQFF
J: TRBJ1-2; size: few; D: .; V: TRBV7-8; DNA: TGTGCCAGCAGCCATCTCGGGAAAACTAACTATGGCTACACCTTC; CDR3: CASSHLGKTNYGYTF
J: TRBJ1-1; size: few; D: .; V: TRBV30; DNA: TGTGCCTGCCATACCGACAGGCCTCTCCGGGCTTTCTTT; CDR3: CACHTDRPLRAFF
J: TRBJ2-3; size: once; D: TRBD2; V: TRBV6-5; DNA: TGTGCCAGCAGGGGGACTAGCGGGCAGGATACGCAGTATTTT; CDR3: CASRGTSGQDTQYF
J: TRBJ1-3; size: .; D: .; V: TRBV30; DNA: TGTGCCTCACAGCCGTACTCTGGAAACACCATATATTTT; CDR3: CASQPYSGNTIYF
J: TRBJ2-2; size: .; D: TRBD1; V: TRBV5-1; DNA: TGCGCCAGCAGCCCCGGGACAGGAGACACCGGGGAGCTGTTTTTT; CDR3: CASSPGTGDTGELFF
J: TRBJ2-2; size: .; D: .; V: TRBV19; DNA: TGTGCCAGTAGTATCGGCTGGACGGGGAACACCGGGGAGCTGTTTTTT; CDR3: CASSIGWTGNTGELFF